The 22 T cell receptor beta chains listed next were all sequenced from one sample in a study of T cell repertoires in cytomegalovirus infection (dated by TCRdb to between 2018 and 2020). What this sample's treatment or condition label stands for: in vitro stimulation with specific CMV peptide epitopes to enrich CMV-specific T cells. These receptors have no known antigen. Instrument on record: Illumina HiSeq 1500. TCRdb ran its own pipeline on the public reads, namely fastp trimming at Q25 and MiXCR clone calling, and kept in-frame beta chains. All rows with the same CDR3 protein become a single entry with the most common DNA and genes. The sample yields 800,000 to 950,000 distinct CDR3 sequences; around a third were counted once. Jointly, the top ten make up 12% of the sample. The material was cultured CD8+ T cells from PBMCs, obtained from culture after CMV antigen stimulation. The receptors stem from a human donor in good health (CMV status not recorded). Some clones in this sample may be carry-over from other donors' samples.

As to this clonotype: A much larger clone differs from this one at a single base, so this may be a read error. The rearrangement links TRBV7-2 to TRBJ1-1; D is ambiguous. This CDR3 has 14 amino acids. V was clipped by 1 base and J by 1 base, with 7 bases between them. CDR1 is SGHTA and CDR2 is FQGNSA in the germline V gene. CDR3 nucleotide sequence: TGTGCCAGCAGCTTAGTGGCCTCGAACACTGAAGCTTTCTTT. Residues: CASSLVASNTEAFF. The complete variable domain, with remaining parts taken from reference TRBV7-2 and TRBJ1-1, reads GAGVSQSPSNKVTEKGKDVELRCDPISGHTALYWYRQSLGQGLEFLIYFQGNSAPDKSGLPSDRFSAERTGGSVSTLTIQRTQQEDSAVYLCASSLVASNTEAFFGQGTRLTVV.

This clonotype was found a few times. The CDR3 is CASSVRKAGPRYEQYF. DNA of the CDR3: TGTGCCAGCAGCGTGAGAAAAGCGGGCCCACGGTACGAGCAGTACTTC. The rearrangement joins TRBV9 to TRBJ2-7; tentative D call: TRBD2 (6 bases). The CDR3 consists of 16 residues. Trimming removed 2 bases from V and 4 bases from J, with 19 bases in between. The germline CDR1 and CDR2 sequences are SGDLS and YYNGEE.

This clonotype came up many times. V is TRBV7-6 and J is TRBJ2-1; a weak D match, TRBD1 (5 bases). Trimming stripped 5 bases from V and 7 bases from J, with 9 bases between. The CDR3 runs 12 residues. CDR1 and CDR2 (germline): SGHVS, FNYEAQ. The CDR3 DNA follows: TGTGCCAGCAGCGTGGGGCGGAATGAGCAGTTCTTC. It translates to CASSVGRNEQFF.

This clonotype showed up many times. This rearrangement joins TRBV7-9 to TRBJ1-5, with TRBD1 matching over 10 bases. V lost 8 bases to trimming and J lost 7 bases; unmatched junction nucleotides: 2. The CDR3 runs to 12 residues. Per germline, CDR1 SEHNR and CDR2 FQNEAQ (reference sequence). The CDR3 DNA reads TGTGCCAGCGGACAGGGGGGCCAGCCCCAGCATTTT. Protein product: CASGQGGQPQHF.

This clonotype was detected a few times. CDR3 amino acids: CASSPPQATYQETQYF. Here the CDR3 DNA reads TGTGCCAGCTCACCACCTCAGGCTACGTACCAAGAGACCCAGTACTTC. The rearrangement uses TRBV18 and TRBJ2-5; unclear D gene. Trimming took 0 bases from V and 0 from J, leaving 11 bases between them. This CDR3 is 16 amino acids long. Germline V CDR1 and CDR2: KGHSH, LQKENI.

The chain has TRBV7-9 and TRBJ1-4, with D perhaps matching TRBD1 (5 bases). Trimming pared 3 bases from V and 3 bases from J, leaving 8 bases between. The CDR3 has 14 residues. Per the germline V gene, CDR1 is SEHNR and CDR2 is FQNEAQ (reference sequence). The CDR3 sequence is CASSFSGANEKLFF. The DNA for the CDR3 is TGTGCCAGCAGCTTCTCGGGGGCTAATGAAAAACTGTTTTTT.

This clonotype has only a few counts. One end of the junction varies from germline; a read error may be responsible. V is TRBV7-6 and J is TRBJ2-5; D is unclear. Germline V gene sequence: CDR1 SGHVS, CDR2 FNYEAQ. The CDR3 loop spans 14 amino acids. The CDR3 bases are TGTGCTAGCAGTCCAAGGACCCCCCAAGAGACCCAGTACTTC. Translating gives CASSPRTPQETQYF.

The CDR3: CASTLRGGATDTQYF. DNA of the CDR3: TGTGCCAGCACCTTACGCGGGGGGGCCACAGATACGCAGTATTTT. The V call is TRBV5-6, the J call TRBJ2-3; 9 bases are shared with TRBD2. J lost 2 bases, V lost 6 bases, and 7 bases had no gene match. Germline V gene sequence: CDR1 SGHDT, CDR2 YYEEEE. This CDR3 contains 15 residues.

This chain links TRBV12-3 or TRBV12-4 with TRBJ1-2; the D is unclear. The ends were cut back, 6 bases at V and 0 bases at J, with 20 bases in the middle. This CDR3 has 17 residues. CDR3 bases: TGTGCCAGCAGCCCTGAGGCCTATCTTACTCCTAACTATGGCTACACCTTC. Protein: CASSPEAYLTPNYGYTF.

The rearrangement joins TRBV19 to TRBJ2-7; D is perhaps TRBD2 (6 bases). This CDR3 comprises 14 residues. V lost 3 bases and J 4 bases, leaving 13 bases between the germline ends. Looked up from germline, CDR1 is LNHDA and CDR2 is SQIVND (reference sequence). The CDR3 DNA follows: TGTGCCAGTAGTATTGGGACTGCTGGGTACGAGCAGTACTTC. Protein: CASSIGTAGYEQYF.

As regards this clonotype: It is likely a read error, because the conserved phenylalanine at the end of the CDR3 is missing. Because the CDR3's place on the DNA is in doubt, the DNA is left out and the CDR3 is given as listed by TCRdb. The V call is TRBV6-5, the J call TRBJ1-2; TRBD1 is taken as the D call from the table, unchecked against the DNA. From its first to its last residue, the CDR3 has 11 amino acids. The V gene's germline CDR1 is MNHEY and CDR2 SVGAGI. CDR3 region: CASSYGAERVL.

This sequence joins TRBV6-5 and TRBJ2-7; D is unresolved. The CDR3 runs to 14 residues. Germline CDR1 reads MNHEY; CDR2 reads SVGAGI. V lost 0 bases and J 6 bases, leaving 12 bases between the germline ends. The CDR3 loop reads CASSYSGSPCEQYV. CDR3 coding DNA: TGTGCCAGCAGTTACTCGGGCAGTCCCTGCGAGCAGTACGTC.

This clonotype occurred a few times. The J gene is TRBJ2-7, the V gene TRBV2; D is perhaps TRBD1 or TRBD2 (5 bases each). This CDR3 is built from 16 residues. Germline CDR1 and CDR2: SNHLY and FYNNEI. V was clipped by 2 bases and J by 0 bases, with 14 bases between them. As DNA, the CDR3 is TGTGCCAGCAGTGAATGGGGGTCCTCCACCTCCTACGAGCAGTACTTC. This codes for CASSEWGSSTSYEQYF.

The chain links TRBV27 to TRBJ2-7; tentatively, D is TRBD1 or TRBD2 (5 bases each). V dropped 3 bases and J dropped 2 bases, with 8 bases sitting between them. CDR3 size: 13 residues. Per germline, CDR1 MNHEY and CDR2 SMNVEV (reference sequence). The CDR3 protein is CASSFGTPYEQYF. The CDR3 DNA sequence: TGTGCCAGCAGTTTCGGGACCCCCTACGAGCAGTACTTC.

With respect to this clonotype: A read error may account for a junction end that differs from germline. The genes are TRBV6-2 or TRBV6-3 and TRBJ2-4; no clear D gene. There are 15 residues in the CDR3. Germline CDR1 is MNHEY and CDR2 is SVGEGT. As DNA, the CDR3 is TGTGCCAACAGTCCCGACGAGCTAGCCAAAAACATTCAGTACTTC. This codes for CANSPDELAKNIQYF.

The V and J genes are TRBV7-9 and TRBJ1-5; D call uncertain. The germline V gene encodes CDR1 SEHNR and CDR2 FQNEAQ (reference sequence). The length of the CDR3 is 18 residues. V was pared by 5 bases and J by 0 bases, with 20 bases between. The CDR3 loop is CASSPPVTNSPSNQPQHF. As DNA, the CDR3 is TGTGCCAGCAGCCCCCCGGTTACAAATTCCCCTAGCAATCAGCCCCAGCATTTT.

CDR3 protein: CASSLVGQGNEQYF. The DNA for the CDR3 is TGTGCCAGCAGCTTAGTGGGACAGGGGAACGAGCAGTACTTC. The rearrangement uses TRBV11-3 and TRBJ2-7; 10 bases map to TRBD1. Per the germline V gene, CDR1 is SGHNT and CDR2 is YENEEA. V shed 1 base, J shed 5 bases, and the junction held 2 bases outside the gene matches. The CDR3 contains 14 residues.

The chain has TRBV27 and TRBJ2-7, with D unresolved. CDR3 length: 13 residues. From germline, CDR1 is MNHEY and CDR2 SMNVEV (reference sequence). V shed 3 bases and J shed 7 bases, with 13 bases lying between them. The CDR3 spells CASSLVWSEEQYF. The CDR3 DNA sequence: TGTGCCAGCAGTTTGGTTTGGTCCGAGGAGCAGTACTTC.

The V call is TRBV7-8, the J call TRBJ1-1; D remains unclear. V was clipped by 4 bases and J by 8 bases, with 14 bases between them. The CDR3 has 13 residues. CDR1 is SGHVS, CDR2 FQNEAQ, per germline. CDR3: CASSYKLSGEAFF. The CDR3 bases are TGTGCCAGCAGCTATAAGTTGTCAGGAGAAGCTTTCTTT. Drawing the rest from reference TRBV7-8 and TRBJ1-1, the complete variable domain is GAGVSQSPRYKVAKRGQDVALRCDPISGHVSLFWYQQALGQGPEFLTYFQNEAQLDKSGLPSDRFFAERPEGSVSTLKIQRTQQEDSAVYLCASSYKLSGEAFFGQGTRLTVV.

This clonotype was detected a few times. V gene TRBV7-6 combines with J gene TRBJ2-1, with 9 bases lining up with TRBD2. V shed 7 bases, J shed 8 bases, and the junction held 12 bases outside the gene matches. The germline gives CDR1 SGHVS, CDR2 FNYEAQ. The CDR3 covers 15 residues. In DNA form, the CDR3 reads TGTGCCAGCAACCCAAGCGGGGGGACTTTCGATGAGCAGTTCTTC. It translates to CASNPSGGTFDEQFF.

The rearrangement links TRBV27 to TRBJ1-4; D may be TRBD1 (5 bases). V lost 5 bases, J lost 7 bases, and 20 bases lay in between. This CDR3 is built from 16 residues. Germline lookup yields CDR1 MNHEY and CDR2 SMNVEV (reference sequence). The DNA of the CDR3 is TGTGCCAGCAGTACAAACGTCTTAGGGGCGGGTGAAAAACTGTTTTTT. Translating it yields CASSTNVLGAGEKLFF. The whole variable domain, remainder taken from reference TRBV27 and TRBJ1-4, is EAQVTQNPRYLITVTGKKLTVTCSQNMNHEYMSWYRQDPGLGLRQIYYSMNVEVTDKGDVPEGYKVSRKEKRNFPLILESPSPNQTSLYFCASSTNVLGAGEKLFFGSGTQLSVL.

The V and J genes are TRBV4-1 and TRBJ1-1; D perhaps matches TRBD1 (6 bases). This CDR3 spans 16 amino acids. Per germline, CDR1 MGHRA and CDR2 YSYEKL. V shed 0 bases and J shed 7 bases, with 18 bases lying between them. The CDR3 loop is CASSQDNTGLFHEAFF. For the CDR3, the DNA is TGCGCCAGCAGCCAAGATAATACAGGGCTGTTCCATGAAGCTTTCTTT.